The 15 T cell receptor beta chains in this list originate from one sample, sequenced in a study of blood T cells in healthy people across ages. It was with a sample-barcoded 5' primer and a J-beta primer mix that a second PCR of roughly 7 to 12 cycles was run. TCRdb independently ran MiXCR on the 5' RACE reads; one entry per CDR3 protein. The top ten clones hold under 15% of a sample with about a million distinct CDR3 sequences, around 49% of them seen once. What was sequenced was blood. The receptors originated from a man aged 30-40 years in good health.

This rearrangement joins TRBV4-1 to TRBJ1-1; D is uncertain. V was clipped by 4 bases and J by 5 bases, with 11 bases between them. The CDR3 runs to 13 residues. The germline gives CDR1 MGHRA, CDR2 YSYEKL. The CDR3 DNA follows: TGCGCCAGCAGCCGAGAGAGAGGAACTGAAGCTTTCTTT. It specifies CASSRERGTEAFF.

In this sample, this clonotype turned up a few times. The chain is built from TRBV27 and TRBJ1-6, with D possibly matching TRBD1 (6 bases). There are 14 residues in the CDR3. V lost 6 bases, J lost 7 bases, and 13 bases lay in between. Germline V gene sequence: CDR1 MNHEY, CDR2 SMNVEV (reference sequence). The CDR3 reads CASRPDSVNSPLHF. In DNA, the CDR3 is TGTGCCAGCAGGCCGGACAGCGTAAATTCACCCCTCCACTTT.

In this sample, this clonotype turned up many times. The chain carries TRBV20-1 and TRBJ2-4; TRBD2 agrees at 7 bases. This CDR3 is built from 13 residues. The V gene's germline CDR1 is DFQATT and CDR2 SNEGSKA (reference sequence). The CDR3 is CKMGGLAKNIQYF. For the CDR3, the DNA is TGCAAAATGGGGGGGTTGGCCAAAAACATTCAGTACTTC.

CDR3 residues: CASSRRDGYNEQFF. The CDR3, as DNA: TGTGCCAGCAGCCGTCGGGACGGATACAATGAGCAGTTCTTC. The rearrangement uses TRBV11-3 and TRBJ2-1; D may match TRBD1 or TRBD2 (5 bases each). CDR1 and CDR2 from the germline V gene are SGHNT and YENEEA. Trimming cost V 5 bases and J 4 bases, with 12 bases left between them. The CDR3 length is 14 residues.

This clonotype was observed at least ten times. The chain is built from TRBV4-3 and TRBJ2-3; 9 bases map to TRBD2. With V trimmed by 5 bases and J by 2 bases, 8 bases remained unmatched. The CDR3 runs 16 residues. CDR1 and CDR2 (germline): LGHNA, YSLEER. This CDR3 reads CASSDSGGWNTDTQYF. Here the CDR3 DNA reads TGCGCCAGCAGCGACAGCGGGGGGTGGAACACAGATACGCAGTATTTT.

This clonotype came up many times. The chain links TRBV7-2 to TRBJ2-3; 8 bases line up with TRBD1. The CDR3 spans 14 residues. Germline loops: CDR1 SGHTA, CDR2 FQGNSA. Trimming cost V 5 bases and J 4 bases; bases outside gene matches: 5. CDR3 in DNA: TGTGCCAGCAGCGCCCGACAGGGGTCAGATACGCAGTATTTT. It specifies CASSARQGSDTQYF.

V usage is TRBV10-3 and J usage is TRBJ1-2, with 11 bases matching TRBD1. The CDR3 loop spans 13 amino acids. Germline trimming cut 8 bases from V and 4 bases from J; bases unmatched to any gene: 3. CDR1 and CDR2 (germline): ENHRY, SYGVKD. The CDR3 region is CAIGDRGGYGYTF. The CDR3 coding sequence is TGTGCCATCGGGGACAGGGGGGGCTATGGCTACACCTTC.

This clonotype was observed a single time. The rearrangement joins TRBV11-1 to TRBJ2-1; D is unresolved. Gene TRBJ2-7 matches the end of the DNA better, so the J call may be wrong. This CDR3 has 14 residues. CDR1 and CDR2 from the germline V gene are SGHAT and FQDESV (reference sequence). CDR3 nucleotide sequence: TGTGCCAGCAGCTTCCCTCTCTCCTACAATGAGCAGTACTTC. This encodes CASSFPLSYNEQYF.

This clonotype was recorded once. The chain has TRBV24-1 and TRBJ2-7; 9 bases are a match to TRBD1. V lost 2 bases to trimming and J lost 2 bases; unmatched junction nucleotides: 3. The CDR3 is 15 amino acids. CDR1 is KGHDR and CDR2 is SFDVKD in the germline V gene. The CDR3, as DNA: TGTGCCACCAGTGATTGGGGACAGGGAACCTACGAGCAGTACTTC. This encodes CATSDWGQGTYEQYF.

CDR3 coding DNA: TGCGCCAGCAGCCAAGCGCCTAACGCCGAGCAGTACTTC. It translates to CASSQAPNAEQYF. The genes are TRBV4-1 and TRBJ2-7; D unresolved. Trimming removed 1 base from V and 6 bases from J, with 10 bases in between. This CDR3 region has 13 residues. Germline V lookup: CDR1 MGHRA, CDR2 YSYEKL.

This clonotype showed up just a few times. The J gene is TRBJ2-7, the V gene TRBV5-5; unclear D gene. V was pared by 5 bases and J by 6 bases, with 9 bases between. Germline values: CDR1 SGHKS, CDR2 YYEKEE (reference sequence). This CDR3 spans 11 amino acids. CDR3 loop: CASRLGPEQYF. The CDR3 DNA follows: TGTGCCAGCAGACTTGGGCCCGAGCAGTACTTC.

CDR3 loop: CSARDQQRGVYEQYF. In nucleotides, the CDR3 is TGCAGTGCTAGAGATCAGCAGCGGGGGGTCTATGAGCAGTACTTC. The chain carries TRBV20-1 and TRBJ2-5; the match to TRBD2 covers 9 bases. V lost 0 bases to trimming and J lost 11 bases; unmatched junction nucleotides: 13. In germline, CDR1 is DFQATT, CDR2 SNEGSKA (reference sequence). CDR3 length: 15 amino acids.

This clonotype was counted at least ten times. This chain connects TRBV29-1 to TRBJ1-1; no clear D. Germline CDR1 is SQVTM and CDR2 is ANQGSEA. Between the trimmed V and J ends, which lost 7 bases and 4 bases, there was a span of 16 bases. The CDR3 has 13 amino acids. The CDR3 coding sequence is TGCAGCGCCCTTAATTACGTCTCCACTGAAGCTTTCTTT. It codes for CSALNYVSTEAFF.

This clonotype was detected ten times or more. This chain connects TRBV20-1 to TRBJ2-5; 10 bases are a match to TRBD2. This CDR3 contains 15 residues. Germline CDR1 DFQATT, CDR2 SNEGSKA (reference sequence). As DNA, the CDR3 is TGCAGGGGTGAGGGACTAGCGACTAATCAAGAGACCCAGTACTTC. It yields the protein CRGEGLATNQETQYF.

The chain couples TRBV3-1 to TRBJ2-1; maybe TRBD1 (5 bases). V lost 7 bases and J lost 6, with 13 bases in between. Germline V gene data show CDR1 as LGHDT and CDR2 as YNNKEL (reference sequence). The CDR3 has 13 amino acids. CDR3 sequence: CASMGPWGNEQFF. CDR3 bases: TGTGCCAGCATGGGGCCCTGGGGCAATGAGCAGTTCTTC.